This T cell receptor (beta chain) emerged from a study of post-analysis software for immune sequencing data. Prepared TCR beta cDNA libraries contained unique molecular identifiers. One entry per CDR3 protein results from TCRdb running MiXCR on the PCR reads. The sample holds 800,000 to 950,000 distinct CDR3 sequences, around 50% seen once. The sequence came from a girl under 18 with multiple sclerosis. The sequenced sample consisted of blood.

In DNA, the CDR3 is TGTGCCAGCAGTTTGAATCAACCCAGCTACAATGAGCAGTTCTTC. Its protein product is CASSLNQPSYNEQFF. The rearrangement uses TRBV28 and TRBJ2-1; no firm D call. The CDR3 extends over 15 amino acids. V shed 3 bases and J shed 3 bases, with 12 bases lying between them. Germline-derived CDR1 and CDR2 are MDHEN and SYDVKM.